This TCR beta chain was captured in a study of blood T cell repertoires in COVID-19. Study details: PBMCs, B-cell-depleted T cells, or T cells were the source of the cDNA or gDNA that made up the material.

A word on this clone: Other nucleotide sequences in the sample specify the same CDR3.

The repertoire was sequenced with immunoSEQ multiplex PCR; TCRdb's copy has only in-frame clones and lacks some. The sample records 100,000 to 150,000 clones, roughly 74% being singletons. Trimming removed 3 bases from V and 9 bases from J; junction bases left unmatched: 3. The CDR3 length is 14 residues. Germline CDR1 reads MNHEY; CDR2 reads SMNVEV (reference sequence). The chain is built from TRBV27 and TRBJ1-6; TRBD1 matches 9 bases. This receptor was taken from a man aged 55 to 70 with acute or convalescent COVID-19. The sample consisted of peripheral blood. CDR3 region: CASSFDRGGSPLHF. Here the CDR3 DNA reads TGTGCCAGCAGTTTTGACAGGGGGGGTTCACCCCTCCACTTT.